These 22 T cell receptor beta chains were all obtained from the same sample, sequenced in a study of cytomegalovirus exposure and HLA in healthy donors (dated by TCRdb to about 2017). Library creation used the immunoSEQ multiplex PCR assay. For the multiplex PCR, a mixture combining 60 forward primers for TCR Vbeta segments and 13 reverse primers for TCR Jbeta segments was used. Drawn from immuneACCESS, this table holds only the in-frame rearrangements with V and J called that TCRdb kept. Clones are partly lost; checked studies trace under half to an unresolved V gene and leave the rest unexplained. The sample profile shows approximately 290,000 clones; roughly 80% of them were found once. The ten largest clones take up about 0.28% of the sample. The sequencing input was PBMCs. The receptors shown here come from a girl aged 2-9 years in good health and CMV-seronegative.

The rearrangement uses TRBV7-6 and TRBJ2-3; D uncertain. CDR1 is SGHVS and CDR2 is FNYEAQ in the germline V gene. This CDR3 has 15 amino acids. Trimming removed 2 bases from V and 2 bases from J, with 11 bases in between. The CDR3 here is CASSLHGSDTDTQYF. CDR3 DNA: TGTGCCAGCAGCTTACACGGGTCCGACACAGATACGCAGTATTTT.

The chain recombines TRBV13 with TRBJ2-7; a possible D gene is TRBD1 (6 bases). V shed 0 bases and J shed 2 bases, with 17 bases lying between them. Germline V lookup: CDR1 PRHDT, CDR2 FYEKMQ (reference sequence). CDR3 length equals 17 residues. For the CDR3, the DNA is TGTGCCAGCAGCTTAGGCGATGGGGAAGGGACAACCTACGAGCAGTACTTC. This sequence encodes CASSLGDGEGTTYEQYF.

J is TRBJ2-7 and V is TRBV5-1, with no clear D. The germline V gene has CDR1 SGHRS and CDR2 YFSETQ. The CDR3 runs 13 residues. The V and J ends lost 0 bases and 3 bases respectively, with 7 bases between them. The CDR3 protein is CASSLVASYEQYF. Written as DNA, the CDR3 is TGCGCCAGCAGCTTGGTGGCCAGCTACGAGCAGTACTTC.

To note about this clone: This same CDR3 is encoded by further DNA sequences in the sample. The chain links TRBV5-1 to TRBJ2-7; TRBD1 agrees at 7 bases. CDR1 and CDR2 from the germline V gene are SGHRS and YFSETQ. J was trimmed by 1 base and V by 2 bases; bases with no gene match: 6. The CDR3 has 15 amino acids. The CDR3, as DNA: TGCGCCAGCAGCTTCGGACAGGCAGGATCCTACGAGCAGTACTTC. This codes for CASSFGQAGSYEQYF.

The genes are TRBV12-1 and TRBJ2-2; the table's D gene call, TRBD1, was not cross checked with the DNA. TRBV12-1 is assigned pseudogene status. The CDR3 covers 17 residues. The CDR3 region has the DNA TGTGCCAGCAGCTTTGCGGCCGCCGGGACAGTCACCGGGGAGCTGTTTTTT. This translates into CASSFAAAGTVTGELFF.

The rearrangement uses TRBV7-6 and TRBJ2-1; 8 bases are a match to TRBD1. Per germline, CDR1 SGHVS and CDR2 FNYEAQ. Losses at the gene ends were 1 base for V and 0 bases for J; bases not matched to a gene: 2. The CDR3 contains 16 residues. The CDR3 loop is CASSLVDRGSYNEQFF. The CDR3 DNA reads as TGTGCCAGCAGCTTAGTAGACAGGGGCTCCTACAATGAGCAGTTCTTC.

The rearrangement links TRBV5-1 to TRBJ2-7; a possible D gene is TRBD1 (5 bases). V was clipped by 0 bases and J by 3 bases, with 19 bases between them. Germline CDR1 SGHRS, CDR2 YFSETQ. The CDR3 has 17 residues. CDR3 sequence reads: CASSLAYWTKSHYEQYF. For the CDR3, the DNA is TGCGCCAGCAGCTTGGCGTACTGGACAAAATCCCACTACGAGCAGTACTTC.

This chain uses TRBV27 with TRBJ1-1, with a tentative D call TRBD1 (5 bases). This CDR3 region has 12 residues. Germline V CDR1 and CDR2: MNHEY, SMNVEV (reference sequence). V was pared by 8 bases and J by 6 bases, with 13 bases between. CDR3 in DNA: TGTGCCAGCGGGGGGGAAGGAGCTGAAGCTTTCTTT. Translation: CASGGEGAEAFF.

This clone appeared once. The chain has TRBV19 and TRBJ1-3; 7 positions match TRBD1. The J segment lost 3 bases and the V segment lost 7 bases, leaving 6 bases of the junction unmatched. Germline values: CDR1 LNHDA, CDR2 SQIVND (reference sequence). This CDR3 has 14 amino acids. Here the CDR3 DNA reads TGTGCCAGTATCATGGACAGGAGTGGAAACACCATATATTTT. Protein sequence: CASIMDRSGNTIYF.

This chain connects TRBV11-2 to TRBJ1-4; no firm D call. CDR1 SGHAT and CDR2 FQNNGV come from the germline V gene. Trimming cost V 1 base and J 0 bases, with 6 bases left between them. The CDR3 loop spans 15 amino acids. The chain's CDR3 is CASSLGGATNEKLFF. DNA for the CDR3: TGTGCCAGCAGCTTAGGGGGAGCAACTAATGAAAAACTGTTTTTT.

In its sample, this clone was seen a few times. The rearrangement joins TRBV11-2 to TRBJ2-1; 9 nucleotides align to TRBD1. Germline values: CDR1 SGHAT, CDR2 FQNNGV. This CDR3 is 16 amino acids long. V trimming: 0 bases; J trimming: 7 bases; junction bases outside the gene matches: 7. Here the CDR3 reads CASSLDTGTGTNEQFF. The CDR3 region has the DNA TGTGCCAGCAGCTTAGATACGGGGACAGGGACAAATGAGCAGTTCTTC.

The V call is TRBV11-2, the J call TRBJ2-5, with a weak D call TRBD2 (5 bases). Germline V gene lookup returns CDR1 SGHAT and CDR2 FQNNGV. There are 15 residues in the CDR3. Trimming cost V 5 bases and J 7 bases, with 20 bases left between them. This chain's CDR3 is CASSPTAGNFGTQYF. CDR3 in DNA: TGTGCCAGCAGCCCCACGGCCGGGAATTTCGGGACCCAGTACTTC.

The genes are TRBV28 and TRBJ2-7, with D possibly matching TRBD1 (8 bases). This CDR3 contains 14 residues. The germline V gene encodes CDR1 MDHEN and CDR2 SYDVKM. Trimming removed 6 bases from V and 7 bases from J, with 19 bases in between. CDR3 loop: CASSPNRGGGEQYF. The CDR3, as DNA: TGTGCCAGCAGCCCCAACAGGGGGGGCGGAGAGCAGTACTTC.

V usage is TRBV5-4 and J usage is TRBJ2-5, with 8 bases lining up with TRBD2. The J call may be incorrect, as the DNA end agrees better with TRBJ2-7. This CDR3 comprises 15 residues. Germline assignment: CDR1 SGHNT and CDR2 YYREEE (reference sequence). The chain's CDR3 is CASSWRAGGAYEQYF. The CDR3 nucleotides are TGTGCCAGCAGCTGGCGGGCGGGAGGAGCCTACGAGCAGTACTTC.

V gene TRBV28 combines with J gene TRBJ1-4, with D possibly matching TRBD1 (5 bases). The CDR3 spans 18 residues. Trimming shortened V by 3 bases and J by 0 bases, and 17 bases separated the two germline ends. Germline V gene data show CDR1 as MDHEN and CDR2 as SYDVKM. CDR3 residues: CASSLGQGISATNEKLFF. The CDR3 DNA reads TGTGCCAGCAGTTTGGGCCAGGGAATATCGGCAACTAATGAAAAACTGTTTTTT.

The table lists this clone with a few counts. This chain uses TRBV4-2 with TRBJ1-2; TRBD1 matches at 9 bases. The germline gives CDR1 LGHNA, CDR2 YNFKEQ. Losses at the gene ends were 3 bases for V and 2 bases for J; bases not matched to a gene: 7. The CDR3 has 16 residues. In nucleotides, the CDR3 is TGTGCCAGCAGCCAGGAACAGGGGGCGCGAAACTATGGCTACACCTTC. It specifies CASSQEQGARNYGYTF.

The chain couples TRBV28 to TRBJ2-2; 9 bases fit TRBD2. The trim removed 8 bases at V and 3 bases at J, leaving 7 bases unmatched. The length of the CDR3 is 15 residues. CDR1 is MDHEN, CDR2 SYDVKM, per germline. The CDR3 loop reads CASLPGLAYTGELFF. The CDR3 nucleotides read TGTGCCAGCCTTCCGGGACTAGCCTACACCGGGGAGCTGTTTTTT.

This chain links TRBV5-1 with TRBJ2-1; 9 bases agree with TRBD2. CDR1 is SGHRS and CDR2 is YFSETQ in the germline V gene. The CDR3 is 15 residues long. V lost 3 bases, J lost 4 bases, and 5 bases stayed unmatched. The CDR3: CASSSGLADYNEQFF. Written as DNA, the CDR3 is TGCGCCAGCAGCTCGGGACTAGCAGATTACAATGAGCAGTTCTTC.

The chain combines TRBV6-1 with TRBJ1-2; D remains ambiguous. V was trimmed by 2 bases and J by 8 bases, leaving 12 bases between them. Germline V CDR1 and CDR2: MNHNS, SASEGT. The CDR3 runs 13 residues. CDR3: CASSEYLRQGYTF. CDR3 coding DNA: TGTGCCAGCAGTGAATACCTGAGGCAAGGCTACACCTTC.

This chain connects TRBV30 to TRBJ2-5, with 7 nucleotides matching TRBD1. The J call is uncertain, as TRBJ2-7 better fits the DNA end. There are 13 residues in the CDR3. CDR1 GTSNPN and CDR2 SVGIG come from the germline V gene (reference sequence). The CDR3 DNA follows: TGTGCCTTTCCCCGGACAGGTTCCTACGAGCAGTACTTC. Its translation: CAFPRTGSYEQYF.

The chain joins TRBV28 to TRBJ1-1; 9 nucleotides line up with TRBD1. From germline, CDR1 is MDHEN and CDR2 SYDVKM. The CDR3 runs to 13 residues. J was trimmed by 7 bases and V by 6 bases; bases with no gene match: 6. Here the CDR3 reads CASRKTGGVEAFF. The CDR3 DNA sequence: TGTGCCAGCAGGAAAACAGGGGGCGTTGAAGCTTTCTTT.

This chain joins TRBV5-6 and TRBJ2-1; no clear D. Trimming shortened V by 0 bases and J by 9 bases, and 4 bases separated the two germline ends. CDR3 length equals 11 residues. The germline V gene has CDR1 SGHDT and CDR2 YYEEEE. The CDR3: CASSLVGEQFF. CDR3 nucleotides: TGTGCCAGCAGCTTGGTCGGTGAGCAGTTCTTC.